This paragraph reports one T cell receptor (beta chain). These data originate in a study of control samples from healthy donors and cancer patients. This CDR3 has 13 residues. The V and J ends lost 8 bases and 4 bases, in that order; junction bases with no gene match: 7. Only in-frame clones appear in the TCRdb table, and some are missing; sequencing was by immunoSEQ multiplex PCR. The repertoire holds fewer than 200,000 clones, with 90% to 95% as singletons. Sequenced sample: blood. The TCR sequence derives from a man in his thirties or forties in good health. The rearrangement uses TRBV12-3 or TRBV12-4 and TRBJ2-5; TRBD2 aligns across 7 bases. CDR3 protein: CASCVWEGETQYF. The CDR3 DNA sequence: TGTGCCAGCTGCGTTTGGGAGGGAGAGACCCAGTACTTC.